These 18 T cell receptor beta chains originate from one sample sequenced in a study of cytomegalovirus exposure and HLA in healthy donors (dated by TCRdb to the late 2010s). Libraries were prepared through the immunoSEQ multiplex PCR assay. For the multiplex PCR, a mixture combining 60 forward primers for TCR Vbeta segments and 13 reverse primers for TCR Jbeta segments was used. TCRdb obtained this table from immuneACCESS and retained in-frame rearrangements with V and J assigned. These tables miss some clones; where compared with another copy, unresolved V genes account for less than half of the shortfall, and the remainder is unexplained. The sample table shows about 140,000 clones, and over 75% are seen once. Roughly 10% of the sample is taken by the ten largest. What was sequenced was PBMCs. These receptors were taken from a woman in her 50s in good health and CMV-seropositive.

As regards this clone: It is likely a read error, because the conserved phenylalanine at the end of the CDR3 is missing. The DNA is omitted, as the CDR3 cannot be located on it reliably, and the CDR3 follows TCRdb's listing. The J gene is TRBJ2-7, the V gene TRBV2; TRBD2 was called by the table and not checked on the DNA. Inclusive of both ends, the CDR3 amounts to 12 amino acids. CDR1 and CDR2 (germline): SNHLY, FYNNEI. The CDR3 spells CASSEAPPPIPG.

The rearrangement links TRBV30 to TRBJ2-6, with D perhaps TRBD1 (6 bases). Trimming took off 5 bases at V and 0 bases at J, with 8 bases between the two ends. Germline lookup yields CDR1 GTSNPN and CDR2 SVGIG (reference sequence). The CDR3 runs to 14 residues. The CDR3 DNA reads TGTGCCTGGGACAGGAGCTCTGGGGCCAACGTCCTGACTTTC. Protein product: CAWDRSSGANVLTF.

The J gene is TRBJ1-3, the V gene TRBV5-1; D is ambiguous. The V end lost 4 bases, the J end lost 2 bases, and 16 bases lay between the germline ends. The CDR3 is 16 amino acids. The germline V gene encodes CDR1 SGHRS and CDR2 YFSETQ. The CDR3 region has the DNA TGCGCCAGCAGCCCCCGGGCCCCGGGAGCTGGAAACACCATATATTTT. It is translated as CASSPRAPGAGNTIYF.

The CDR3 nucleotides read TGTGCCAGTAGTTCAACCGGGACACTTATTAGCAATCAGCCCCAGCATTTT. Protein product: CASSSTGTLISNQPQHF. The V and J genes are TRBV19 and TRBJ1-5; D is perhaps TRBD1 (6 bases). V was cut by 5 bases and J by 0 bases, with 17 bases left in between. CDR1 is LNHDA and CDR2 is SQIVND in the germline V gene (reference sequence). This CDR3 region has 17 residues.

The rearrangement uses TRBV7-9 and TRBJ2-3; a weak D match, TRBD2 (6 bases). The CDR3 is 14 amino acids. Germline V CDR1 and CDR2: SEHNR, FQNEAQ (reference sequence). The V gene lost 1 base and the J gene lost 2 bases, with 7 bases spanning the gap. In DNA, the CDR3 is TGTGCCAGCAGCTTAGGGACTATCACAGATACGCAGTATTTT. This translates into CASSLGTITDTQYF.

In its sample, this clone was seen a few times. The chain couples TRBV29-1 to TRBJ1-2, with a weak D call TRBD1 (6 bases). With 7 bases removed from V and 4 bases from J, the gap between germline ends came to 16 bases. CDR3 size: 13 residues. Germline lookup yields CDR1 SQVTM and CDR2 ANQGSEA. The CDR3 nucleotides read TGCAGCGCCCGGACAGTAAACGGCTATGGCTACACCTTC. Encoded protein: CSARTVNGYGYTF.

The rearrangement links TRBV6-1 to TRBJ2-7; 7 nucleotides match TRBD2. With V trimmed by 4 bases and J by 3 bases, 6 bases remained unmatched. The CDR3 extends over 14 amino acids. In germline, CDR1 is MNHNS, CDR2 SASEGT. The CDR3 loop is CASSASGRDYEQYF. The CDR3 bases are TGTGCCAGCAGTGCGTCAGGGAGGGACTACGAGCAGTACTTC.

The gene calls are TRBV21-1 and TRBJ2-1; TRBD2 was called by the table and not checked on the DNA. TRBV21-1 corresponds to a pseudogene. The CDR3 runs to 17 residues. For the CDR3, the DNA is TGTGCCAGCAGCATGCCCGTGGTAGCGGGGGACTACAATGAGCAGTTCTTC. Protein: CASSMPVVAGDYNEQFF.

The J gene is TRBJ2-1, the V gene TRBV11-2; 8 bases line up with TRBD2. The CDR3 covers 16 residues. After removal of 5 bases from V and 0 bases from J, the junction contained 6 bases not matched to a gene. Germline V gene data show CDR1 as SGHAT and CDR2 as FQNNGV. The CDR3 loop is CASSRIAGSSYNEQFF. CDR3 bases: TGTGCCAGCAGCCGAATAGCGGGAAGCTCCTACAATGAGCAGTTCTTC.

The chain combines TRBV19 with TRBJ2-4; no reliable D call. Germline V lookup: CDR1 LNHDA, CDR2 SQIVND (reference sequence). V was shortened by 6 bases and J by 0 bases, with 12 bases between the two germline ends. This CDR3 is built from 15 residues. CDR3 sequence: CASSLGLAAKNIQYF. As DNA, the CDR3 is TGTGCCAGTAGCCTTGGGCTGGCAGCCAAAAACATTCAGTACTTC.

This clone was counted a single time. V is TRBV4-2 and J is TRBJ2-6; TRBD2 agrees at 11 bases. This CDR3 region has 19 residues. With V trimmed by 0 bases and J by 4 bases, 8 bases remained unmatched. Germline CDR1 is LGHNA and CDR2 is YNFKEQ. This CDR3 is CASSQDSLAGGAGANVLTF. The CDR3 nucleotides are TGTGCCAGCAGCCAAGATAGCCTAGCGGGGGGAGCGGGGGCCAACGTCCTGACTTTC.

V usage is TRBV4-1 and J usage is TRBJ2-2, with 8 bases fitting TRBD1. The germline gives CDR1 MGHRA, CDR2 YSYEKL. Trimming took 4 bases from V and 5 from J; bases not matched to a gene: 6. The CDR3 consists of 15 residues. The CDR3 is CASSPGQARTGELFF. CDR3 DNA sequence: TGCGCCAGCAGCCCGGGACAGGCAAGGACCGGGGAGCTGTTTTTT.

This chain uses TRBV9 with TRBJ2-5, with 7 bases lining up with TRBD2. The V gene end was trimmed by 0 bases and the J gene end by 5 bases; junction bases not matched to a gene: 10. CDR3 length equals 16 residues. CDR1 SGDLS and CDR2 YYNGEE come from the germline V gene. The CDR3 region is CASSVEGGSGHETQYF. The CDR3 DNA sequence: TGTGCCAGCAGCGTAGAAGGCGGGAGTGGGCACGAGACCCAGTACTTC.

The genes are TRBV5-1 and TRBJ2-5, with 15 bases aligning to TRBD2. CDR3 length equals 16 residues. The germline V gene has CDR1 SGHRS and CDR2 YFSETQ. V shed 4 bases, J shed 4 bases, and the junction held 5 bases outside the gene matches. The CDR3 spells CASSPTGLAGGETQYF. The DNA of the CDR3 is TGCGCCAGCAGCCCAACGGGACTAGCGGGGGGAGAGACCCAGTACTTC.

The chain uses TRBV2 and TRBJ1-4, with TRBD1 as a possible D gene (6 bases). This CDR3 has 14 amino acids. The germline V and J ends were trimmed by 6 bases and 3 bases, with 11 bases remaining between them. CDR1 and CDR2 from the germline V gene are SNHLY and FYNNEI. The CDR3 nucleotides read TGTGCCAGCAGGGACAGAATCTCTAATGAAAAACTGTTTTTT. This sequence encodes CASRDRISNEKLFF.

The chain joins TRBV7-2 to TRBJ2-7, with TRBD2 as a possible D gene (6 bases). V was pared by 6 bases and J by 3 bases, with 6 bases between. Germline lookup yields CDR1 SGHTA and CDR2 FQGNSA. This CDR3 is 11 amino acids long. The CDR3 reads CASREGYEQYF. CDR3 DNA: TGTGCCAGCAGGGAGGGCTACGAGCAGTACTTC.

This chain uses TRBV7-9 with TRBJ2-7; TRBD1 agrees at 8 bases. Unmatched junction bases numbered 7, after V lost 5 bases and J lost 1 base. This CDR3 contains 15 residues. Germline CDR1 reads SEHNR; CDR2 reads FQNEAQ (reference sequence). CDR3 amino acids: CASSPDRVQSYEQYF. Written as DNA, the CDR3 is TGTGCCAGCAGCCCGGACAGGGTTCAATCCTACGAGCAGTACTTC.

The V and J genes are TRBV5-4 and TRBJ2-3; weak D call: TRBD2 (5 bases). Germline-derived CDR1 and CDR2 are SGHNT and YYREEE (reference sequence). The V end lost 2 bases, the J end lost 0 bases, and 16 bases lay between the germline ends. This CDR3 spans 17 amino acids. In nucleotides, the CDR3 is TGTGCCAGCAGCTTCGGTGGACTTTTCCTTAGCACAGATACGCAGTATTTT. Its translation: CASSFGGLFLSTDTQYF.